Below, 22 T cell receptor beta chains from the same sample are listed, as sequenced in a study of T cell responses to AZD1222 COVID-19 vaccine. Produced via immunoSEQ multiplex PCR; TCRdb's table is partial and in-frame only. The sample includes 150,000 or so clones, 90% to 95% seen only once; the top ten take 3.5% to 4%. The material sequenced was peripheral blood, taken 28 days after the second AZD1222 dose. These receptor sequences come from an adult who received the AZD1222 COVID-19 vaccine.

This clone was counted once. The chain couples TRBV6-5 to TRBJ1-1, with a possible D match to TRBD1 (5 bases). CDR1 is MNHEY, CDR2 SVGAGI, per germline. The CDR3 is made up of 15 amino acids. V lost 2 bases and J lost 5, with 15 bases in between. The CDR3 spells CASSYTGRGGTEAFF. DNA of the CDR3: TGTGCCAGCAGTTACACGGGGAGGGGAGGGACTGAAGCTTTCTTT.

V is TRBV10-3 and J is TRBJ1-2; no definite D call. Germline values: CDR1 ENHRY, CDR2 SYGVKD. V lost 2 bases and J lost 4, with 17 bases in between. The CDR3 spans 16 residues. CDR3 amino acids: CAISENLEKDSYGYTF. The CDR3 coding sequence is TGTGCCATCAGTGAGAACCTAGAGAAGGACTCCTATGGCTACACCTTC.

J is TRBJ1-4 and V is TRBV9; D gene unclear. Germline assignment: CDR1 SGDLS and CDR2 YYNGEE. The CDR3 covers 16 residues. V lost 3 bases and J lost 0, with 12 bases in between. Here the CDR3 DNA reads TGTGCCAGCAGCGCCCATTACAGTTCAACTAATGAAAAACTGTTTTTT. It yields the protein CASSAHYSSTNEKLFF.

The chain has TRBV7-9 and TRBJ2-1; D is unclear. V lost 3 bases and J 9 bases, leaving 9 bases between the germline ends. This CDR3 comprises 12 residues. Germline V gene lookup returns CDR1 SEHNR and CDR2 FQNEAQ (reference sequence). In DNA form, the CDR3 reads TGTGCCAGCAGCTTGAGTCCCCGTGAGCAGTTCTTC. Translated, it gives CASSLSPREQFF.

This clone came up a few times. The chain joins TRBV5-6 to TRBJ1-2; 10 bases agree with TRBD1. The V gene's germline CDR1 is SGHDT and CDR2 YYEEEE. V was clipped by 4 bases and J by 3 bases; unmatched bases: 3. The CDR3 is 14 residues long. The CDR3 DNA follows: TGTGCCAGCAGCCGTGACAGGGGGCACTATGGCTACACCTTC. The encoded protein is CASSRDRGHYGYTF.

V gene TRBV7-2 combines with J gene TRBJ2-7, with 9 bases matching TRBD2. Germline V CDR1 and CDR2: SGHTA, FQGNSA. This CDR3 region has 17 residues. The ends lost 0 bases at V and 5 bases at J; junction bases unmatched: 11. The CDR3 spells CASSLAGTSLGSHEQYF. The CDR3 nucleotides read TGTGCCAGCAGCTTAGCCGGGACTAGCCTCGGTTCCCACGAGCAGTACTTC.

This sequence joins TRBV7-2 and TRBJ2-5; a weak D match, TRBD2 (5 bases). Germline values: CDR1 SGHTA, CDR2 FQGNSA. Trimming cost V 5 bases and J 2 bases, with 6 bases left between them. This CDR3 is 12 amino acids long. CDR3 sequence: CASSRTQETQYF. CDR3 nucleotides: TGTGCCAGCAGCAGGACTCAAGAGACCCAGTACTTC. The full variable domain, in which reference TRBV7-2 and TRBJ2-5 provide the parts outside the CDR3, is GAGVSQSPSNKVTEKGKDVELRCDPISGHTALYWYRQSLGQGLEFLIYFQGNSAPDKSGLPSDRFSAERTGGSVSTLTIQRTQQEDSAVYLCASSRTQETQYFGPGTRLLVL.

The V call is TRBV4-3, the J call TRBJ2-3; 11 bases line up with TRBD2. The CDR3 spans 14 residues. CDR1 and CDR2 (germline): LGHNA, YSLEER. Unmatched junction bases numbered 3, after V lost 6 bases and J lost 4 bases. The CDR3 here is CASRIAGGPDTQYF. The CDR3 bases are TGCGCCAGCAGAATAGCGGGAGGGCCAGATACGCAGTATTTT.

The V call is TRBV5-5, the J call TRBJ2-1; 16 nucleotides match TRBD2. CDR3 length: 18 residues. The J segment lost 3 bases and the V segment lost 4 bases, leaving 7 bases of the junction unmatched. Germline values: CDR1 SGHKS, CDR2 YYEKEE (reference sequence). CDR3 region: CASSRPGLAGGGYNEQFF. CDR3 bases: TGTGCCAGCAGCCGCCCGGGACTAGCGGGAGGGGGCTACAATGAGCAGTTCTTC. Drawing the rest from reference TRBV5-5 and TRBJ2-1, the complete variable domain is DAGVTQSPTHLIKTRGQQVTLRCSPISGHKSVSWYQQVLGQGPQFIFQYYEKEERGRGNFPDRFSARQFPNYSSELNVNALLLGDSALYLCASSRPGLAGGGYNEQFFGPGTRLTVL.

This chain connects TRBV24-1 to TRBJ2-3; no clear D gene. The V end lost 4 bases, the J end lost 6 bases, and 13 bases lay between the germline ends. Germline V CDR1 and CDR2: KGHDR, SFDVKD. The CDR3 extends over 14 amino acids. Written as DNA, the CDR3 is TGTGCCACCAGTGAACATTCCAAGGCGGATACGCAGTATTTT. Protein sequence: CATSEHSKADTQYF.

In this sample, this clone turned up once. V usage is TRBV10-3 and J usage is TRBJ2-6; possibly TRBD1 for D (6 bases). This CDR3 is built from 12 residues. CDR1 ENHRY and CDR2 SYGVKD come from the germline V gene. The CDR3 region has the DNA TGTGCAGGGGGCTCTGGGGCCAACGTCCTGACTTTC. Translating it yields CAGGSGANVLTF.

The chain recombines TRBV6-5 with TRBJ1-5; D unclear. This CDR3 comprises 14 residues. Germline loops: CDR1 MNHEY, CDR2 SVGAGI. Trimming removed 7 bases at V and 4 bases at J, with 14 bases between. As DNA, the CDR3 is TGTGCCAGCACCCGAGGAGGTGCAAATCAGCCCCAGCATTTT. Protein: CASTRGGANQPQHF.

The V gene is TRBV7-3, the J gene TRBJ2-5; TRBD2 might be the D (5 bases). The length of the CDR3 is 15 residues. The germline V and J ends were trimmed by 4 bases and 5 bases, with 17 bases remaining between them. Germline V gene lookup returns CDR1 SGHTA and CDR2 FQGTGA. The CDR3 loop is CASSSTSSTAETQYF. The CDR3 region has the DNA TGTGCCAGCAGCTCCACTAGTTCTACAGCCGAGACCCAGTACTTC.

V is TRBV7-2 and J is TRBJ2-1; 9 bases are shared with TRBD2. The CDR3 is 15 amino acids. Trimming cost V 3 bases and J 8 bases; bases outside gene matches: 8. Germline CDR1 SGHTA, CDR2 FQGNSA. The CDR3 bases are TGTGCCAGCAGCTTGCCTAGCGGGGCCTTCGATGAGCAGTTCTTC. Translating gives CASSLPSGAFDEQFF.

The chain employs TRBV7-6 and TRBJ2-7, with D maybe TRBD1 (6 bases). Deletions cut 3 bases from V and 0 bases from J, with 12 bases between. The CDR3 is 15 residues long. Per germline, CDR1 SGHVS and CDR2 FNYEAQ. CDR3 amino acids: CASSFGTGSSYEQYF. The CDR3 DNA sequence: TGTGCCAGCAGCTTTGGAACAGGGTCCTCCTACGAGCAGTACTTC.

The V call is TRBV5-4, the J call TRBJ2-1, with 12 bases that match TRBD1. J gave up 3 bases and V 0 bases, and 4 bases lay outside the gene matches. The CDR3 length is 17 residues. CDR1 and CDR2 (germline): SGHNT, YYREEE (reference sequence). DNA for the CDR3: TGTGCCAGCAGCTTGGGGGGACAGGGGGCATTCTACAATGAGCAGTTCTTC. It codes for CASSLGGQGAFYNEQFF.

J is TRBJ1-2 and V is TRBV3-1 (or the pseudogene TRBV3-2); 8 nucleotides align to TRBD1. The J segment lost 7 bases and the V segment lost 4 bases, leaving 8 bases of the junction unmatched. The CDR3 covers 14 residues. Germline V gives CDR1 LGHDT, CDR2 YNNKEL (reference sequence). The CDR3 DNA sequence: TGTGCCAGCAGCCTGAATGACAGGGGTTTTGGCTACACCTTC. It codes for CASSLNDRGFGYTF.

CDR3 loop: CASSPYGGTF. The CDR3 DNA reads TGCGCCAGCAGTCCTTACGGTGGCACCTTC. V and J are TRBV23-1 and TRBJ1-2; D gene unclear. TRBV23-1 is placed among ORFs of uncertain function. Trimming pared 4 bases from V and 13 bases from J, leaving 10 bases between. This CDR3 is built from 10 residues.

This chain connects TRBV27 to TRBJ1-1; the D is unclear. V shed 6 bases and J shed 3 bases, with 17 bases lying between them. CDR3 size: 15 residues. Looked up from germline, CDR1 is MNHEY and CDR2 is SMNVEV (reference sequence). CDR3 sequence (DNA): TGTGCCAGCAGCCGAGACCGTGCAGGAGACACTGAAGCTTTCTTT. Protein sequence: CASSRDRAGDTEAFF.

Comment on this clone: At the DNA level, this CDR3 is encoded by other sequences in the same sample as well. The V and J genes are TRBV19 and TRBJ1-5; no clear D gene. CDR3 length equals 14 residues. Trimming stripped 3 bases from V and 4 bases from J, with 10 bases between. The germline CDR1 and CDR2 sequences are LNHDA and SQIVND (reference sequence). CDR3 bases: TGTGCCAGTAGTATTGCCGGGATTAATCAGCCCCAGCATTTT. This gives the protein CASSIAGINQPQHF.

The DNA of the CDR3 is TGTGCCAGCAGCGACACTTTCTCCTACGAGCAGTACTTC. It encodes CASSDTFSYEQYF. The rearrangement links TRBV7-2 to TRBJ2-7, with no clear D. Germline CDR1 reads SGHTA; CDR2 reads FQGNSA. Trimming removed 5 bases at V and 0 bases at J, with 8 bases between. CDR3 length: 13 amino acids.

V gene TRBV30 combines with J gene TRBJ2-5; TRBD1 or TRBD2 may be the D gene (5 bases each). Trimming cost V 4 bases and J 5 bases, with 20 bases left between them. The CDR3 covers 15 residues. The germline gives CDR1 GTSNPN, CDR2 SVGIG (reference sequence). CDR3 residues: CAWNPGRPTGETQYF. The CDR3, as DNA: TGTGCCTGGAACCCGGGACGCCCGACGGGGGAGACCCAGTACTTC.